This TCR beta chain is from a study of lymphopenia after photon versus proton radiotherapy. About this clone: Antigen specificity is unknown.

Trimming cost V 0 bases and J 4 bases; bases outside gene matches: 5. Looked up from germline, CDR1 is LGHNA and CDR2 is YSLEER. The CDR3 covers 15 residues. Study-level results: Oligoclonal CD8+ Temra expansion after nadir drove photon patients' diversity drop. Photon-treated patients lost naive T cells and TCR diversity; proton-treated stayed stable.

Clones were sequenced by immunoSEQ multiplex PCR, and TCRdb holds only the in-frame ones, with some missing. The table includes about 22,000 clones, approximately 90% detected once. The sequencing used peripheral blood, collected from a patient treated with proton-based radiotherapy. The receptor was isolated from a man older than 75 with esophageal cancer. The chain links TRBV4-3 to TRBJ1-1, with TRBD1 matching over 7 bases. CDR3 bases: TGCGCCAGCAGCCAAGATATGGCAGGGGGCACTGAAGCTTTCTTT. Amino acid sequence: CASSQDMAGGTEAFF.